This T cell receptor beta chain was found in a study of cytomegalovirus exposure and HLA in healthy donors. About this clone itself: The antigen remains undetermined.

Study-level results: Using a false discovery rate of 0.05, a later analysis showed that approximately 18,000 TCR beta sequences were associated with HLA alleles. In vitro, a few CMV-associated chains proved specific for CMV antigens. A later analysis showed that HLA-associated TCR beta chains had undergone more clonal expansion than equally common others. A later analysis reportedly found that, within productive TCRs, an Asian-associated ancestry cluster had fewer N-insertions than the mean observed across the roughly 730 donors.

It was with 60 Vbeta and 13 Jbeta primers that the PCR ran. The method was immunoSEQ multiplex PCR; TCRdb's version includes in-frame clones alone and lacks a portion of them. The sample lists around 180,000 clones, approximately 75% seen once, with more than 1.3% in the top ten. The CDR3 contains 14 residues. Germline CDR1 reads MDHEN; CDR2 reads SYDVKM. With 7 bases clipped from V and 3 bases from J, the junction kept 8 bases outside the gene matches. The chain joins TRBV28 to TRBJ2-7, with 8 bases aligning to TRBD1. The specimen sequenced was PBMCs. This receptor was taken from a girl aged 5-17 years in good health and CMV-seronegative. CDR3 coding DNA: TGTGCCAGCACCACCGGGACAGGCCTCTACGAGCAGTACTTC. Translation gives CASTTGTGLYEQYF.